A selection of T cell receptor beta chains follows, all from one sample in a study of vaccination effects on CD4 cells after COVID-19. Using immunoSEQ multiplex PCR, the repertoire was profiled, and TCRdb retains in-frame clones only, with some absent. The data contain approximately 70,000 clones, less than 75% of them singletons. The antigens these receptors bind are not known. The specimen was CD4+ T cells from PBMCs cultured without peptide, collected after COVID-19 vaccination. These receptors were collected from a human donor who received a COVID-19 vaccine. Both conserved end residues are part of each CDR3. A D gene is named only where the DNA matches it firmly. Expanded clones are given a class, and other clones once, few, many or no size at all.

13	TRBV12-3/TRBV12-4	TRBJ1-1	NA	NA	CASTQNQGTEAFF	TGTGCCAGCACTCAAAACCAGGGTACTGAAGCTTTCTTT
15	TRBV6-2/TRBV6-3	TRBJ2-3	NA	NA	CASSYSTGSTDTQYF	TGTGCCAGCAGTTACTCAACAGGGAGCACAGATACGCAGTATTTT
13	TRBV12-3/TRBV12-4	TRBJ1-6	NA	NA	CASSFGYNSPLHF	TGTGCCAGCAGTTTCGGCTATAATTCACCCCTCCACTTT
14	TRBV2	TRBJ1-2	NA	TRBD1	CASTLEGAFYGYTF	TGTGCCAGCACCTTAGAGGGGGCATTCTATGGCTACACCTTC
12	TRBV18	TRBJ2-1	few	NA	CASGQVGVEQFF	TGTGCCAGCGGCCAGGTTGGTGTTGAGCAGTTCTTC
16	TRBV7-2	TRBJ1-2	few	NA	CASNPGPAAGNYGYTF	TGTGCCAGCAACCCCGGCCCGGCAGCAGGAAACTATGGCTACACCTTC
15	TRBV3-1/TRBV3-2	TRBJ2-5	once	NA	CASSQVGRDQETQYF	TGTGCCAGCAGCCAAGTAGGACGGGACCAAGAGACCCAGTACTTC
17	TRBV19	TRBJ2-3	NA	TRBD2	CASSISVEASGPDTQYF	TGTGCCAGTAGTATATCGGTCGAGGCTAGCGGCCCAGATACGCAGTATTTT
14	TRBV28	TRBJ1-1	NA	TRBD1	CASSSGDRNTEAFF	TGTGCCAGCAGTTCCGGGGACAGGAACACTGAAGCTTTCTTT
13	TRBV28	TRBJ1-3	NA	NA	CASRVSSGNTIYF	TGTGCCAGCAGGGTGAGCTCTGGAAACACCATATATTTT
13	TRBV24-1	TRBJ1-2	few	NA	CATSGGQNYGYTF	TGTGCCACCAGTGGGGGCCAGAACTATGGCTACACCTTC
15	TRBV19	TRBJ2-6	once	NA	CASSILSAGANVLTF	TGTGCCAGTAGTATATTAAGCGCGGGGGCCAACGTCCTGACTTTC
13	TRBV6-5	TRBJ2-6	NA	NA	CASSYRQFNVLTF	TGTGCCAGCAGTTACCGACAGTTCAACGTCCTGACTTTC
14	TRBV5-6	TRBJ1-1	NA	TRBD1	CASSFPRGRTEAFF	TGTGCCAGCAGCTTCCCCAGGGGGCGGACTGAAGCTTTCTTT
12	TRBV28	TRBJ2-3	NA	TRBD1	CASSFGDRAQYF	TGTGCCAGCAGCTTCGGGGACAGGGCACAGTATTTT
16	TRBV2	TRBJ1-4	few	TRBD1	CASTLQGTATNEKLFF	TGTGCCAGCACCTTACAGGGGACAGCAACTAATGAAAAACTGTTTTTT
15	TRBV19	TRBJ1-3	NA	NA	CASSLDLGSGNTIYF	TGTGCCAGTAGTTTGGACCTTGGCTCTGGAAACACCATATATTTT
15	TRBV5-6	TRBJ2-4	NA	TRBD2	CASSQGLAGRNIQYF	TGTGCCAGCAGCCAGGGACTAGCGGGGAGAAACATTCAGTACTTC
15	TRBV6-5	TRBJ1-4	NA	NA	CASRAPGGVNEKLFF	TGTGCCAGCAGAGCCCCGGGGGGAGTTAATGAAAAACTGTTTTTT
13	TRBV5-4	TRBJ2-2	NA	NA	CASSLGRHGELFF	TGTGCCAGCAGCTTGGGTCGGCACGGGGAGCTGTTTTTT
17	TRBV23-1	TRBJ1-5	NA	TRBD1	CASSPRTGGASNQPQHF	TGCGCCAGCAGCCCTAGGACAGGGGGCGCGAGCAATCAGCCCCAGCATTTT
13	TRBV5-4	TRBJ1-5	NA	NA	CASSQQGDQPQHF	TGTGCCAGCAGCCAACAGGGTGATCAGCCCCAGCATTTT
15	TRBV7-3	TRBJ1-2	NA	NA	CASSLSAGSGYGYTF	TGTGCCAGCAGCTTATCGGCGGGATCCGGCTATGGCTACACCTTC
18	TRBV10-1	TRBJ2-1	NA	TRBD2	CASSERLAGGSSYNEQFF	TGCGCCAGCAGTGAGAGGCTAGCGGGGGGAAGCTCCTACAATGAGCAGTTCTTC
15	TRBV7-7	TRBJ2-5	NA	TRBD2	CASSRAGGIQETQYF	TGTGCCAGCAGCCGGGCGGGGGGGATTCAAGAGACCCAGTACTTC